This T cell receptor (beta chain) was captured by sequencing in a study of blood T cell repertoires in COVID-19. As for the study in general: The United States, Italy and Spain were the sources of the acute and convalescent COVID-19 samples. In each case, the material was cDNA or gDNA derived from T cells, B-cell-depleted T cells, or PBMCs.

This clone showed up just once. In the original analysis: Scientists estimated how many nucleated cells there were by amplifying reference gene primers. The assay was immunoSEQ multiplex PCR, and TCRdb's table has in-frame clones only and misses some. D and trimming were read from the DNA, whereas the V and J calls and clone size are those reported in that table. Of approximately 83,000 clones listed, over 70% were seen once; the top ten hold approximately 10%. Sample: peripheral blood. The sequence derives from a woman aged 80 or older with acute or convalescent COVID-19.

The CDR3 DNA reads TGCAGCGTTGAGGCTGTGTCTTATGGCTACACCTTC. It encodes CSVEAVSYGYTF. The chain joins TRBV29-1 to TRBJ1-2, with no clear D. The CDR3 is made up of 12 amino acids. Trimming removed 3 bases from V and 5 bases from J, with 10 bases in between. CDR1 is SQVTM and CDR2 is ANQGSEA in the germline V gene.